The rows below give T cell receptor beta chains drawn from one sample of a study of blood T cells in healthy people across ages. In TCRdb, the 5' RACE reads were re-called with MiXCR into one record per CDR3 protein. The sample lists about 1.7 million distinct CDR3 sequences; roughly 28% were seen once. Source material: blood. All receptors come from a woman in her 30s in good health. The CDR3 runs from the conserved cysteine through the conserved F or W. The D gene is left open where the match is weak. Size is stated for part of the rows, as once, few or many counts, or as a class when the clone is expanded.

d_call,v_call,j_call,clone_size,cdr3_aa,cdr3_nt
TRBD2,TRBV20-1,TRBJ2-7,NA,CSASGGLAYEQYF,TGCAGTGCTAGCGGAGGACTAGCGTACGAGCAGTACTTC
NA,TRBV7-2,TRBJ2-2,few,CASSPAPPYTGELFF,TGTGCCAGCAGCCCGGCACCACCCTACACCGGGGAGCTGTTTTTT
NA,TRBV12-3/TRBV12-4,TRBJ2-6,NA,CAGTPATGANVLTF,TGTGCCGGCACTCCGGCTACGGGGGCCAACGTCCTGACTTTC
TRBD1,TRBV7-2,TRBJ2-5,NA,CASSPSGTGSLEQYF,TGTGCCAGCAGCCCCTCCGGGACAGGTTCCCTTGAGCAGTACTTC
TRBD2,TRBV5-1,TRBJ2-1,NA,CASSLALGLATYNEQFF,TGCGCCAGCAGCTTGGCACTGGGACTAGCGACCTACAATGAGCAGTTCTTC
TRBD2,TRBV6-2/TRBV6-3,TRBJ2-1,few,CASSERLAGGEQFF,TGTGCCAGCAGTGAACGATTAGCGGGTGGGGAGCAGTTCTTC
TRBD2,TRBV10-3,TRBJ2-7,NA,CATRGRGLAGGEQYF,TGTGCCACCCGGGGGAGGGGACTAGCGGGAGGTGAACAGTACTTC
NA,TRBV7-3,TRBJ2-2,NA,CANSSSRNTGELFF,TGTGCCAACAGCTCCTCCAGGAACACCGGGGAGCTGTTTTTT
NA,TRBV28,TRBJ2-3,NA,CASRGSAGDSLDTQYF,TGTGCCAGCAGAGGGTCTGCAGGGGACTCGTTAGATACGCAGTATTTT
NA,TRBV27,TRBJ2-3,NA,CASSLAYYTDTQYF,TGTGCCAGCAGTTTAGCCTACTACACAGATACGCAGTATTTT
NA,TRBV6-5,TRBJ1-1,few,CASSWGWNTEAFF,TGTGCCAGCAGCTGGGGATGGAACACTGAAGCTTTCTTT
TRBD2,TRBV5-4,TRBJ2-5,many,CASSSTSGAQETQYF,TGTGCCAGCAGCTCGACTAGCGGGGCCCAAGAGACCCAGTACTTC
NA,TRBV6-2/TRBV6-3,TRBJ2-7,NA,CASSYDRRGGLYEQYF,TGTGCCAGCAGTTACGACAGAAGGGGTGGACTTTACGAGCAGTACTTC
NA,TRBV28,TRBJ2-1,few,CASSSPGAQYNEQFF,TGTGCCAGCAGTTCGCCAGGTGCGCAATACAATGAGCAGTTCTTC
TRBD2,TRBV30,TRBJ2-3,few,CAWDASGLPEDTQYF,TGTGCCTGGGATGCTAGCGGGTTACCAGAAGATACGCAGTATTTT
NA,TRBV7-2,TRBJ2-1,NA,CASSLASGEGSNEQFF,TGTGCCAGCAGTCTAGCTTCAGGGGAGGGGTCCAATGAGCAGTTCTTC
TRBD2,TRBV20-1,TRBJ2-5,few,CSARWGTSQETQYF,TGCAGTGCTAGGTGGGGGACTAGCCAAGAGACCCAGTACTTC
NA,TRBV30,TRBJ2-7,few,CAWSDGLTTYEQYF,TGTGCCTGGAGTGACGGATTAACAACCTACGAGCAGTACTTC
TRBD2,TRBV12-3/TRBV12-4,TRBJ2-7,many,CASSLVLAVYEQYF,TGTGCCAGCAGTTTGGTACTAGCGGTCTACGAGCAGTACTTC
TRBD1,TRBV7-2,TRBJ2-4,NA,CASSLVGQGAAKNIQYF,TGTGCCAGCAGCTTAGTAGGGCAGGGGGCCGCCAAAAACATTCAGTACTTC
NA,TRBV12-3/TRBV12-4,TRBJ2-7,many,CASSLPDGSYEQYF,TGTGCCAGCAGTCTCCCCGACGGCTCCTACGAGCAGTACTTC
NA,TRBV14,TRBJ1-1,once,CASSPRGRMNTEASF,TGTGCCAGCAGCCCGAGAGGTCGGATGAACACTGAAGCTTCCTTT
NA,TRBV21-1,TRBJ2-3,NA,CASSKHVGGRVDTQYF,TGTGCCAGCAGCAAACATGTGGGAGGACGGGTAGATACGCAGTATTTT
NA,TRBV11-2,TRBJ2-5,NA,CASSLAFSVADTEQYF,TGTGCCAGCAGCTTAGCTTTTTCGGTCGCGGACACTGAGCAGTACTTC
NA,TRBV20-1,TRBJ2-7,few,CSASLSSYEQYF,TGCAGTGCTAGTCTCAGCTCCTACGAGCAGTACTTC
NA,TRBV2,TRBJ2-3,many,CASSEQTDTQYF,TGTGCCAGCAGTGAACAGACAGATACGCAGTATTTT
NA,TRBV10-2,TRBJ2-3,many,CASSEFGTASTDTQYF,TGCGCCAGCAGTGAGTTTGGGACGGCGAGCACAGATACGCAGTATTTT
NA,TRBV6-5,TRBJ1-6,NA,CASSYSRGSYNSPLHF,TGTGCCAGCAGTTACTCGAGGGGATCCTATAATTCACCCCTCCACTTT
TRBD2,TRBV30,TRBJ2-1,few,CAWSVGLAGHNEQFF,TGTGCCTGGAGTGTTGGACTAGCGGGGCACAATGAGCAGTTCTTT
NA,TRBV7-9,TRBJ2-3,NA,CASSLRTSWGTDTQYF,TGTGCCAGCAGCCTTAGGACTTCTTGGGGCACAGATACGCAGTATTTT
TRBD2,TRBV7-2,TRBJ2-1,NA,CASSFLLAGAGYNEQFF,TGTGCCAGCAGCTTTTTACTAGCGGGGGCCGGGTACAATGAGCAGTTCTTC
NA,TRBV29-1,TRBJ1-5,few,CSAGGDNNQPQHF,TGCAGCGCCGGAGGTGACAACAATCAGCCCCAGCATTTT
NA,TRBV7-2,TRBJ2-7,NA,CASSFSRGRYEQYF,TGTGCCAGCAGCTTTTCCAGGGGCCGTTACGAGCAGTACTTC
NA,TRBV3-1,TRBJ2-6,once,CASSPEDGVREPGANVLTF,TGTGCCAGCAGCCCCGAGGATGGGGTTCGAGAACCCGGGGCCAACGTCCTGACTTTC
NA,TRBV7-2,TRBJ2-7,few,CASSSGTLPTYEQYF,TGTGCCAGCAGCTCGGGGACTTTACCCACTTACGAGCAGTACTTC
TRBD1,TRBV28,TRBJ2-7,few,CASSLETGGIYEQYF,TGTGCCAGCAGCCTTGAAACAGGGGGGATTTACGAGCAGTACTTC
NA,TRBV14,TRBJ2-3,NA,CASSQDRLAADTQYF,TGTGCCAGCAGCCAAGATAGGCTAGCCGCAGATACGCAGTATTTT
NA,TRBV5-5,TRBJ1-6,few,CASSLVTGPSPLHF,TGTGCCAGCAGCCTCGTGACAGGCCCCTCACCCCTCCACTTT
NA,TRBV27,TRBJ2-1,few,CASSPRRYYNEQFF,TGTGCCAGCAGTCCGCGACGGTACTACAATGAGCAGTTCTTC
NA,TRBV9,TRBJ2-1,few,CASSVDFSSYNEQFF,TGTGCCAGCAGCGTCGACTTCAGCTCCTACAATGAGCAGTTCTTC
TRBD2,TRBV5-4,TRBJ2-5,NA,CASSPGTGRRGQYF,TGTGCCAGCAGTCCGGGGACCGGTCGGCGGGGGCAGTACTTC
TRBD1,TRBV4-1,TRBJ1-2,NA,CASSPVGRREQGGYGYTF,TGCGCCAGCAGCCCCGTCGGACGGAGGGAACAGGGGGGTTATGGCTACACCTTC
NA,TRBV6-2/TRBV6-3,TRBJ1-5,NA,CASTQQGDQPQHF,TGTGCCAGCACCCAACAGGGCGATCAGCCCCAGCATTTT
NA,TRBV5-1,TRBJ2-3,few,CASSLNDGDTQYF,TGCGCCAGCAGCTTGAACGATGGAGATACGCAGTATTTT
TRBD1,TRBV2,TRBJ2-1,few,CASSEGTGVGYNEQFF,TGTGCCAGCAGTGAGGGGACAGGGGTAGGCTACAATGAGCAGTTCTTC
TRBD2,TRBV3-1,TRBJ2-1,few,CASSQERTSVDEQFF,TGTGCCAGCAGCCAAGAAAGGACTAGCGTCGATGAGCAGTTCTTC
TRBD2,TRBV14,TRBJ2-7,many,CASSPQNSGNAEQYF,TGTGCCAGCAGTCCTCAGAATAGCGGGAACGCCGAGCAGTACTTC
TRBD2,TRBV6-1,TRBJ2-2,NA,CASRKPGLAGGLAGELFF,TGTGCCAGCAGAAAACCGGGACTAGCGGGAGGTCTGGCCGGGGAGCTGTTTTTT
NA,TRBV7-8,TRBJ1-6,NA,CASSFGAANSPLHF,TGTGCCAGCAGCTTTGGGGCTGCTAATTCACCCCTCCACTTT
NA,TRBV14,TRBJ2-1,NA,CASSHRRGDNEQFF,TGTGCCAGCAGCCACCGGAGGGGGGACAATGAGCAGTTCTTC
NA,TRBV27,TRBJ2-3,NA,CASSKAYTDTQYF,TGTGCCAGCAGTAAGGCGTACACAGATACGCAGTATTTT